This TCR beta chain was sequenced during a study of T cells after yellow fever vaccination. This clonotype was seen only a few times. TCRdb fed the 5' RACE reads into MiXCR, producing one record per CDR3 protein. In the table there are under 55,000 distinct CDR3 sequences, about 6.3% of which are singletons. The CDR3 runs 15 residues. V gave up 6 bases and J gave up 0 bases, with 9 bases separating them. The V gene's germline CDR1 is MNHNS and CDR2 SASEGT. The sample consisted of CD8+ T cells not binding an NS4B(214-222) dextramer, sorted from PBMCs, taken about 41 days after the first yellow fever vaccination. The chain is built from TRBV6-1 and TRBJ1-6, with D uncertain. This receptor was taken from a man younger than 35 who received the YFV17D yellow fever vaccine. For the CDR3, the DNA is TGTGCCAGCAGAATACGTAGCTCCTATAATTCACCCCTCCACTTT. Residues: CASRIRSSYNSPLHF.